The present T cell receptor (beta chain) was sequenced within a study of T cell changes during pregnancy in multiple sclerosis. The assay was immunoSEQ multiplex PCR, and TCRdb's table has in-frame clones only and misses some. The table shows around 99,000 clones, with around 92% occurring only once. This clone showed up just once. Germline CDR1 and CDR2: GTSNPN and SVGIG (reference sequence). CDR3 length equals 14 residues. The germline V and J ends were trimmed by 2 bases and 2 bases, with 10 bases remaining between them. This rearrangement joins TRBV30 to TRBJ1-5, with D uncertain. The sample here was peripheral blood, taken in the third trimester of pregnancy. This receptor was taken from a female donor in good health, enrolled as a control in a pregnancy study. In DNA form, the CDR3 reads TGTGCCTGGAGTTACCTTCGGGGCAATCAGCCCCAGCATTTT. Protein product: CAWSYLRGNQPQHF. Looking up the rest from reference TRBV30 and TRBJ1-5 gives the full variable domain: SQTIHQWPATLVQPVGSPLSLECTVEGTSNPNLYWYRQAAGRGLQLLFYSVGIGQISSEVPQNLSASRPQDRQFILSSKKLLLSDSGFYLCAWSYLRGNQPQHFGDGTRLSIL.